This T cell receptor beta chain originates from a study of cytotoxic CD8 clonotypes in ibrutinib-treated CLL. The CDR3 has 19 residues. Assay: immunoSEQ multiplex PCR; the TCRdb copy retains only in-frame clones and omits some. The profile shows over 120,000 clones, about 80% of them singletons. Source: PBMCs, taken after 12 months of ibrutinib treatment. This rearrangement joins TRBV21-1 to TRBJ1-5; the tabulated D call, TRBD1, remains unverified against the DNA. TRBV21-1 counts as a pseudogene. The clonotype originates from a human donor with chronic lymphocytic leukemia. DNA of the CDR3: TGTGCCAGCAGCCCGCGAGAGAACAGAAAAGGCGAATGCAATCAGCCCCAGCATTTT. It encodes CASSPRENRKGECNQPQHF.